This is a list of T cell receptor beta chains from one sample in a study of Ad26.COV2.S vaccination and SARS-CoV-2 variants. Here immunoSEQ multiplex PCR was the method, and the copy in TCRdb shows in-frame clones only, minus some. The sample consists of about 330,000 clones, about 90% of them appearing once. The sequences come from peripheral blood, collected in a trial of Ad26.COV2.S vaccine versus placebo. The origin of the receptors is a person aged 18 to 59 who received the Ad26.COV2.S COVID-19 vaccine or a placebo. The CDR3 runs from the conserved cysteine through the conserved F or W. Each record gives: V gene, J gene, clone size, D gene, CDR3 protein, CDR3 DNA. The D gene is left open where the match is weak. For some rows the clone size is stated as once, few or many, or as a class when expanded; others skip it.

TRBV11-3	TRBJ1-2	.	.	CASSPGGGGYTF	TGTGCCAGCAGCCCCGGGGGGGGAGGCTACACCTTC
TRBV28	TRBJ2-5	.	.	CASRGIQETQYF	TGTGCCAGCAGAGGGATCCAAGAGACCCAGTACTTC
TRBV15	TRBJ2-2	.	.	CATRQDNTGELFF	TGTGCCACCCGACAGGACAACACCGGGGAGCTGTTTTTT
TRBV11-3	TRBJ2-3	.	.	CASSSTSALRVGGERNTQYF	TGTGCCAGCAGCTCTACCTCGGCCCTCAGGGTAGGCGGGGAAAGGAATACGCAGTATTTT
TRBV2	TRBJ1-4	.	.	CASGPGPGVTNEKLFF	TGTGCCAGCGGACCAGGGCCCGGGGTCACTAATGAAAAACTGTTTTTT
TRBV25-1	TRBJ2-1	.	.	CASSVGSYNEQFF	TGTGCCAGCAGTGTTGGCTCCTACAATGAGCAGTTCTTC
TRBV29-1	TRBJ1-2	.	TRBD1	CSVYTPGQMGYTF	TGCAGCGTCTACACCCCGGGACAGATGGGCTACACCTTC
TRBV7-3	TRBJ2-3	.	.	CASSLTGSKMDTQYF	TGTGCCAGCAGCTTAACAGGGAGTAAGATGGATACGCAGTATTTT
TRBV27	TRBJ1-2	.	.	CASSFGGNNYGYTF	TGTGCCAGCAGTTTCGGAGGAAACAACTATGGCTACACCTTC
TRBV2	TRBJ1-1	few	.	CASKSTEAFF	TGTGCCAGCAAGAGCACTGAAGCTTTCTTT
TRBV5-4	TRBJ1-2	.	.	CASSPPRATGNYGYTF	TGTGCCAGCAGCCCACCGAGAGCTACAGGGAACTATGGCTACACCTTC
TRBV7-2	TRBJ1-3	.	.	CASSLEGVGVLGNTIYF	TGTGCCAGCAGCTTAGAAGGGGTAGGAGTGCTTGGAAACACCATATATTTT
TRBV5-6	TRBJ1-2	once	TRBD1	CASSRTGDGYTF	TGTGCCAGCAGCAGGACAGGGGACGGCTACACCTTC
TRBV9	TRBJ2-1	.	TRBD2	CASSDSGSAHNEQFF	TGTGCCAGCAGCGATAGCGGGAGTGCACACAATGAGCAGTTCTTC
TRBV20-1	TRBJ1-5	.	.	CSATNQPQHF	TGCAGTGCCACTAATCAGCCCCAGCATTTT
TRBV19	TRBJ1-5	.	.	CASSSGGSNQPQHF	TGTGCCAGTAGTTCCGGGGGGAGCAATCAGCCCCAGCATTTT
TRBV27	TRBJ2-7	.	.	CASSLMQGGPEQYF	TGTGCCAGCAGTTTAATGCAGGGGGGACCCGAGCAGTACTTC
TRBV6-1	TRBJ2-7	.	TRBD2	CASSEPLSGGGHEQYF	TGTGCCAGCAGTGAACCCCTGAGCGGGGGGGGCCACGAGCAGTACTTC
TRBV11-3	TRBJ2-2	few	.	CASSTRDGGTGELFF	TGTGCCAGCAGCACTAGGGACGGGGGCACCGGGGAGCTGTTTTTT
TRBV5-1	TRBJ2-3	.	.	CASSLAGGPVDTQYF	TGCGCCAGCAGCTTGGCCGGGGGACCCGTAGATACGCAGTATTTT
TRBV7-2	TRBJ1-1	.	.	CASSSYPPRLGTEAFF	TGTGCCAGCAGCTCTTATCCCCCAAGGTTGGGGACTGAAGCTTTCTTT
TRBV7-8	TRBJ2-2	once	TRBD2	CASSGRLAGATGNTGELFF	TGTGCCAGCAGCGGGAGACTAGCGGGGGCCACAGGCAACACCGGGGAGCTGTTTTTT
TRBV7-2	TRBJ1-5	once	.	CASSLEGGQPQHF	TGTGCCAGCAGCTTAGAGGGAGGCCAGCCCCAGCATTTT
TRBV7-9	TRBJ1-2	.	TRBD1	CASSLPLGQGAAYTF	TGTGCCAGCAGCTTACCCCTCGGACAGGGGGCGGCCTACACCTTC
TRBV19	TRBJ1-3	.	.	CASSISGPSSGNTIYF	TGTGCCAGTAGTATCAGCGGCCCAAGCTCTGGAAACACCATATATTTT
TRBV6-6	TRBJ2-7	.	.	CASSPGPLPTYEQYF	TGTGCCAGCAGTCCCGGGCCTCTCCCCACCTACGAGCAGTACTTC
TRBV3-1/TRBV3-2	TRBJ2-5	.	.	CASSLTGKETQYF	TGTGCCAGCAGCCTAACGGGGAAAGAGACCCAGTACTTC
TRBV6-1	TRBJ2-1	.	TRBD1	CASSEDLGTGSWNEQFF	TGTGCCAGCAGTGAAGATTTAGGGACAGGGTCGTGGAATGAGCAGTTCTTC
TRBV7-3	TRBJ2-3	.	TRBD2	CASRRSSGSTDTQYF	TGTGCCAGCAGACGATCTAGCGGCAGCACAGATACGCAGTATTTT
TRBV4-1	TRBJ2-1	few	TRBD2	CASSSLTSAISNEQFF	TGCGCCAGCAGCTCCCTGACTAGCGCCATCAGCAATGAGCAGTTCTTC
TRBV4-1	TRBJ2-5	.	TRBD2	CASSGGVEETQYF	TGCGCCAGCTCGGGAGGGGTAGAAGAGACCCAGTACTTC
TRBV19	TRBJ1-5	.	.	CASRADRGSNQPQHF	TGTGCCAGCAGAGCCGACAGAGGTAGCAATCAGCCCCAGCATTTT
TRBV7-6	TRBJ2-5	.	.	CASSLYNLEGETQYF	TGTGCCAGCAGCTTATATAACCTCGAGGGGGAGACCCAGTACTTC
TRBV4-1	TRBJ1-4	.	.	CASSQAWGVNEKLFF	TGCGCCAGCAGCCAAGCGTGGGGAGTTAATGAAAAACTGTTTTTT
TRBV19	TRBJ1-2	once	.	CASSISLRDGYTF	TGTGCCAGTAGTATATCTCTCCGGGATGGCTACACCTTC
TRBV5-1	TRBJ1-6	.	TRBD1	CASCSGQEYNSPLHF	TGCGCCAGCTGCTCGGGACAGGAATATAATTCACCCCTCCACTTT